These T cell receptor beta chains were read from a single sample in a study of blood T cell repertoires in COVID-19. Sequencing was performed with immunoSEQ multiplex PCR; in TCRdb, only in-frame clones are kept and a portion is missing. The sample yields a few hundred thousand clones, around 82% seen once. Sequenced sample: PBMCs or T cells enriched from blood (not recorded which). The receptor source for this set is a woman aged 40 to 50 with acute COVID-19. The conserved cysteine and the conserved F or W are not part of the CDR3 here. Fields, in order: J gene, V gene, CDR3 protein.

>TRBJ2-7|TRBV9
ASSAPRSYEQY
>TRBJ1-2|TRBV5-1
ASSPGQGYGYT
>TRBJ1-1|TRBV28
ASSLRVNTEAF
>TRBJ2-7|TRBV5-4
ASSRTGQGAEQY
>TRBJ1-1|TRBV7-2
ASSLGHRRAF
>TRBJ2-5|TRBV4-1
ASSQDGTSGDLAETQY
>TRBJ1-1|TRBV4-3
ASSQELRSNTEAF
>TRBJ1-1|TRBV30
AWKLRGTGEGQTNTEAF
>TRBJ2-5|TRBV4-1
ASSQVYFGQETQY
>TRBJ2-2|TRBV2
ASSPGEATGELF
>TRBJ1-1|TRBV25-1
ASSEYSRTGGFSGEAF
>TRBJ2-3|TRBV19
ASSDGIRGSDTQY
>TRBJ2-1|TRBV14
ASSTYRASYRKF
>TRBJ1-2|TRBV19
ASSERGWGHGYT
>TRBJ2-7|TRBV2
ASSIGVAELVQY
>TRBJ2-1|TRBV7-6
ASSPQREQF
>TRBJ1-2|TRBV7-3
ATTVLDGYGYT
>TRBJ1-1|TRBV29-1
SVRKTGPEAF
>TRBJ2-1|TRBV5-1
ASSRTESGEQF
>TRBJ2-2|TRBV9
ASSVGTVNTGELF
>TRBJ1-2|TRBV30
AWSGQGANYGYT
>TRBJ1-6|TRBV4-1
ASRELGGGSPLH
>TRBJ2-7|TRBV6-5
ASSYYSGGGVYEQY
>TRBJ1-1|TRBV6-5
ASSLISGSGTEAF
>TRBJ1-2|TRBV28
ASTLLGQGAPI
>TRBJ2-3|TRBV27
ASSLRDRGTDTQY